The 3 T cell receptor beta chains in this list originate from one sample, sequenced in a study of blood T cell repertoires in COVID-19. The assay was immunoSEQ multiplex PCR, and TCRdb's table has in-frame clones only and misses some. The data contain about 94,000 clones, approximately 74% of them singletons. Sequenced input: peripheral blood. The receptors were gathered from a man between 65 and 85 years old with COVID-19, enrolled during active disease.

The V gene is TRBV7-3, the J gene TRBJ2-1; TRBD1 matches 11 bases. Per germline, CDR1 SGHTA and CDR2 FQGTGA. Trimming at V came to 2 bases and at J to 7 bases, leaving 1 base not matched to a gene. This CDR3 is built from 14 residues. The CDR3 protein is CASSLGTGGNEQFF. The CDR3 DNA sequence: TGTGCCAGCAGCTTAGGGACAGGGGGGAATGAGCAGTTCTTC. The full variable domain, rest sourced from reference TRBV7-3 and TRBJ2-1, is GAGVSQTPSNKVTEKGKYVELRCDPISGHTALYWYRQSLGQGPEFLIYFQGTGAADDSGLPNDRFFAVRPEGSVSTLKIQRTERGDSAVYLCASSLGTGGNEQFFGPGTRLTVL.

The rearrangement links TRBV9 to TRBJ2-7; TRBD1 matches 11 bases. The CDR3 length is 17 residues. J was trimmed by 3 bases and V by 4 bases; bases with no gene match: 12. Germline CDR1 and CDR2: SGDLS and YYNGEE. CDR3 in amino acids: CASSPQVGDRGFYEQYF. The CDR3 DNA is TGTGCCAGCAGCCCACAAGTAGGGGACAGGGGGTTCTACGAGCAGTACTTC.

V and J are TRBV6-2 or TRBV6-3 and TRBJ1-4; D not resolved. Per the germline V gene, CDR1 is MNHEY and CDR2 is SVGEGT. The CDR3 sequence is 15 residues long. The V gene lost 0 bases and the J gene lost 4 bases, with 9 bases spanning the gap. CDR3 in DNA: TGTGCCAGCAGTTACTCATCGCGGCGTAATGAAAAACTGTTTTTT. This gives the protein CASSYSSRRNEKLFF.